This is a list of T cell receptor beta chains from one sample in a study of blood T cell repertoires in COVID-19. Sequencing used immunoSEQ multiplex PCR; TCRdb keeps in-frame clones, though not all of them. Of 200,000 to 250,000 clones listed, less than 90% are singletons. The sample consisted of peripheral blood. These receptors came from a woman older than 75 with active or convalescent COVID-19. Each CDR3 is given with its conserved first and last residue. A D gene is named only where the DNA matches it firmly. Rows may omit the clone size; those that give it use once, few, many or a size class.

abundance	d_gene	j_gene	v_gene	CDR3aa	CDR3nt
NA	NA	TRBJ1-1	TRBV3-1/TRBV3-2	CASSRYRVTNTEAFF	TGTGCCAGCAGTCGCTACAGGGTTACGAACACTGAAGCTTTCTTT
NA	NA	TRBJ1-1	TRBV19	CASRRQDTNTEAFF	TGTGCCAGTAGGAGACAGGACACCAACACTGAAGCTTTCTTT
NA	TRBD1	TRBJ2-3	TRBV6-5	CASSGQGGPDTQYF	TGTGCCAGTTCGGGACAGGGAGGCCCAGATACGCAGTATTTT
NA	TRBD1	TRBJ2-3	TRBV30	CAWRLAGGFSGTDTQYF	TGTGCCTGGAGATTGGCAGGGGGCTTTAGTGGCACAGATACGCAGTATTTT
NA	NA	TRBJ1-3	TRBV7-2	CASSLRPGNSGNTIYF	TGTGCCAGCAGCTTACGGCCAGGCAACTCTGGAAACACCATATATTTT
NA	TRBD2	TRBJ2-1	TRBV7-2	CASSSRTSGSYNEQFF	TGTGCCAGCAGTTCAAGGACTAGCGGGAGCTACAATGAGCAGTTCTTC
NA	NA	TRBJ2-7	TRBV6-1	CASSDGLALGHYEQYF	TGTGCCAGCAGTGATGGCCTAGCGCTTGGACACTACGAGCAGTACTTC
few	NA	TRBJ1-1	TRBV9	CASSKLHSFPEAFF	TGTGCCAGCAGCAAACTGCACTCCTTCCCTGAAGCTTTCTTT
NA	TRBD2	TRBJ2-2	TRBV3-1/TRBV3-2	CASSPPGGGDTGELFF	TGTGCCAGCAGCCCCCCCGGGGGGGGTGACACCGGGGAGCTGTTTTTT
NA	NA	TRBJ2-7	TRBV27	CASSLRQGLDEQYF	TGTGCCAGCAGTTTACGACAGGGACTCGACGAGCAGTACTTC
NA	TRBD1	TRBJ1-1	TRBV9	CASSVRTGWDTEAFF	TGTGCCAGCAGCGTTCGGACAGGGTGGGACACTGAAGCTTTCTTT
NA	NA	TRBJ1-3	TRBV7-3	CASSLIVGNTIYF	TGTGCCAGCAGCTTAATCGTCGGAAACACCATATATTTT
NA	NA	TRBJ2-7	TRBV9	CASSVDPGKAYEQYF	TGTGCCAGCAGCGTCGATCCAGGGAAAGCCTACGAGCAGTACTTC
once	TRBD1	TRBJ2-6	TRBV10-3	CAISEYPPQGAGGANVLTF	TGTGCCATCAGTGAGTACCCCCCACAGGGGGCAGGTGGGGCCAACGTCCTGACTTTC
NA	TRBD1	TRBJ1-1	TRBV7-9	CASSTGQGGWSGAFF	TGTGCCAGCAGCACCGGACAGGGAGGTTGGTCTGGAGCTTTCTTT
NA	TRBD2	TRBJ2-4	TRBV18	CASSPAAGDIQYF	TGTGCCAGCTCACCTGCAGCGGGGGACATTCAGTACTTC
once	TRBD1	TRBJ2-7	TRBV4-3	CASSQVRTGTGSYEQYF	TGCGCCAGCAGCCAAGTACGTACCGGGACAGGTTCCTACGAGCAGTACTTC
NA	NA	TRBJ2-1	TRBV7-2	CASSPTRDNEQFF	TGTGCCAGCAGCCCAACGAGAGACAATGAGCAGTTCTTC
NA	NA	TRBJ2-7	TRBV7-8	CASSPPGFLYEQYF	TGTGCCAGCAGCCCTCCGGGATTCCTCTACGAGCAGTACTTC
NA	NA	TRBJ2-7	TRBV6-5	CASSYSSAFTYEQYF	TGTGCCAGCAGTTACTCTAGTGCATTTACCTACGAGCAGTACTTC
few	NA	TRBJ1-1	TRBV29-1	CSVEDRRGKNTEAFF	TGCAGCGTTGAAGATCGGAGGGGCAAAAACACTGAAGCTTTCTTT
once	NA	TRBJ1-1	TRBV11-2	CASSLVVTFIPEAFF	TGTGCCAGCAGCTTAGTCGTGACATTTATCCCTGAAGCTTTCTTT
NA	NA	TRBJ1-2	TRBV12-3/TRBV12-4	CASSLAHGGGYTF	TGTGCCAGCAGTTTAGCGCACGGAGGTGGCTACACCTTC
few	TRBD1	TRBJ2-5	TRBV7-2	CASSLAERTGQETQYF	TGTGCCAGCAGCTTAGCGGAACGGACAGGACAAGAGACCCAGTACTTC
NA	TRBD2	TRBJ2-6	TRBV2	CATTTSGGAGANVLTF	TGTGCCACCACGACTAGCGGGGGAGCTGGGGCCAACGTCCTGACTTTC
once	TRBD2	TRBJ2-2	TRBV27	CASAGLAGTGELFF	TGTGCCAGCGCCGGACTAGCGGGGACCGGGGAGCTGTTTTTT
NA	TRBD2	TRBJ2-3	TRBV2	CATFRRGGEDTQYF	TGTGCCACCTTCCGCCGGGGGGGCGAAGATACGCAGTATTTT
NA	TRBD1	TRBJ1-1	TRBV5-8	CASSLAGGDTEAFF	TGTGCCAGCAGCTTGGCAGGGGGTGACACTGAAGCTTTCTTT
NA	TRBD1	TRBJ1-2	TRBV10-1	CANTNRDRLFSYYGYTF	TGCGCCAACACCAACCGGGACAGGCTTTTCTCTTACTATGGCTACACCTTC
NA	NA	TRBJ1-2	TRBV12-5	CASGSPGTTDGYTF	TGTGCTAGTGGTTCACCGGGAACGACCGATGGCTACACCTTC
NA	NA	TRBJ2-7	TRBV18	CASSPYSGDHEQYF	TGTGCCAGCTCACCATATTCAGGGGACCACGAGCAGTACTTC
NA	NA	TRBJ2-1	TRBV4-2	CASSSSTRGGFNEQFF	TGTGCCAGCAGCTCCTCGACGAGGGGGGGCTTCAATGAGCAGTTCTTC
NA	NA	TRBJ1-5	TRBV18	CASSQTDRNQPQHF	TGTGCCAGCTCACAGACAGACCGTAATCAGCCCCAGCATTTT
NA	NA	TRBJ2-2	TRBV6-2/TRBV6-3	CASSSGSGRWDTGELFF	TGTGCCAGCAGTTCCGGGAGCGGTCGATGGGACACCGGGGAGCTGTTTTTT
NA	NA	TRBJ2-5	TRBV7-7	CASSLGGSRVEETQYF	TGTGCTAGCAGCTTAGGGGGAAGCAGGGTGGAAGAGACCCAGTACTTC
NA	TRBD1	TRBJ1-1	TRBV15	CATSTDRGQTEAFF	TGTGCCACCAGCACGGACAGGGGGCAGACTGAAGCTTTCTTT
NA	TRBD1	TRBJ1-6	TRBV7-9	CASSFGQGNSPLHF	TGTGCCAGCAGCTTTGGACAGGGTAATTCACCCCTCCACTTT
NA	TRBD2	TRBJ2-7	TRBV30	CACYGTSDSYEQYF	TGTGCCTGCTATGGGACTAGCGACTCCTACGAGCAGTACTTC
once	NA	TRBJ2-3	TRBV6-5	CASRSGPARTDTQYF	TGTGCCAGCAGATCGGGTCCCGCCCGCACAGATACGCAGTATTTT
NA	NA	TRBJ2-1	TRBV9	CASRPSAGQSEQFF	TGTGCCAGCAGGCCCTCAGCGGGCCAGAGTGAGCAGTTCTTC
NA	NA	TRBJ2-7	TRBV5-5	CASSLSLEIYEQYF	TGTGCCAGCAGCTTGTCGTTAGAAATCTACGAGCAGTACTTC
NA	TRBD2	TRBJ2-6	TRBV5-1	CASSATSVGANVLTF	TGCGCCAGCAGCGCCACTAGCGTGGGGGCCAACGTCCTGACTTTC